The next 27 T cell receptor beta chains were all read from a single sample in a study of cytomegalovirus exposure and HLA in healthy donors. The PCR was carried out with 60 Vbeta primers and 13 Jbeta primers. The method was immunoSEQ multiplex PCR; TCRdb's version includes in-frame clones alone and lacks a portion of them. The table includes roughly 160,000 clones, roughly 82% detected once. Sample: PBMCs. The receptors shown here come from a man aged 50 or older in good health and CMV-seropositive.

This chain connects TRBV6-6 to TRBJ2-2, with no clear D. The CDR3 is 15 residues long. Germline CDR1 MNHNY, CDR2 SVGAGI (reference sequence). The V and J ends lost 2 bases and 1 base respectively, with 8 bases between them. The CDR3 is CASSYRWQNTGELFF. DNA of the CDR3: TGTGCCAGCAGTTACCGTTGGCAGAACACCGGGGAGCTGTTTTTT.

This clone was observed once. This chain links TRBV18 with TRBJ2-3, with TRBD2 matching 11 bases. Trimming took 6 bases from V and 6 from J; bases not matched to a gene: 17. The CDR3 has 18 amino acids. The germline gives CDR1 KGHSH, CDR2 LQKENI. This CDR3 reads CASSPGGLAETLWDTQYF. The CDR3 nucleotides are TGTGCCAGCTCCCCAGGGGGACTAGCGGAAACACTTTGGGATACGCAGTATTTT.

V usage is TRBV19 and J usage is TRBJ2-7; D possibly corresponds to TRBD1 (6 bases). Deletions cut 5 bases from V and 2 bases from J, with 13 bases between. The CDR3 sequence is 14 residues long. Germline loops: CDR1 LNHDA, CDR2 SQIVND (reference sequence). CDR3 residues: CASSVPNRAYEQYF. The CDR3 DNA reads TGTGCCAGTAGTGTCCCCAACAGGGCCTACGAGCAGTACTTC.

In regard to this clone: One end of the junction fails to match germline, which may point to a read error. This sequence joins TRBV7-6 and TRBJ2-5; D is possibly TRBD1 (6 bases). Germline CDR1 reads SGHVS; CDR2 reads FNYEAQ. The CDR3 runs 15 residues. CDR3 nucleotides: TGTGCCAGCACCTTAGCCAGGGGAATAGGAGAGACCCAGTACTTC. Protein product: CASTLARGIGETQYF.

This clone came up a few times. The V call is TRBV18, the J call TRBJ2-3; D gene uncertain. Trimming removed 6 bases from V and 0 bases from J, with 7 bases in between. Per the germline V gene, CDR1 is KGHSH and CDR2 is LQKENI. The CDR3 loop spans 13 amino acids. The CDR3 coding sequence is TGTGCCAGCTCCCCCCCTAGCACAGATACGCAGTATTTT. Translating gives CASSPPSTDTQYF. The variable domain in full, with the rest retrieved from reference TRBV18 and TRBJ2-3, is NAGVMQNPRHLVRRRGQEARLRCSPMKGHSHVYWYRQLPEEGLKFMVYLQKENIIDESGMPKERFSAEFPKEGPSILRIQQVVRGDSAAYFCASSPPSTDTQYFGPGTRLTVL.

The V call is TRBV4-2, the J call TRBJ2-7, with D unclear. Germline V CDR1 and CDR2: LGHNA, YNFKEQ. The CDR3 length is 13 residues. Trimming left V 0 bases short and J 4 bases short, with 7 bases between. The CDR3 DNA sequence: TGTGCCAGCAGCCAAGATTTTCGGTACGAGCAGTACTTC. Its protein product is CASSQDFRYEQYF.

This clone was observed a handful of times. V is TRBV4-1 and J is TRBJ2-1; no definite D call. The V gene's germline CDR1 is MGHRA and CDR2 YSYEKL. Deletions cut 4 bases from V and 13 bases from J, with 17 bases between. The CDR3 extends over 13 amino acids. The chain's CDR3 is CASSPSIANNQFF. The CDR3, as DNA: TGCGCCAGCAGCCCATCGATAGCAAATAATCAGTTCTTC.

This chain joins TRBV19 and TRBJ1-1; 7 nucleotides match TRBD1. Germline CDR1 is LNHDA and CDR2 is SQIVND (reference sequence). The ends lost 11 bases at V and 0 bases at J; junction bases unmatched: 12. The CDR3 has 15 amino acids. As DNA, the CDR3 is TGTGCCTCACCTCGAGGGACAGTAATGAACACTGAAGCTTTCTTT. It is translated as CASPRGTVMNTEAFF.

This chain links TRBV4-3 with TRBJ1-2; perhaps TRBD1 as D (6 bases). The CDR3 spans 15 residues. V lost 2 bases to trimming and J lost 0 bases, with 10 bases between them. Germline CDR1 LGHNA, CDR2 YSLEER. The CDR3 DNA reads TGCGCCAGCAGCCAATCTACAGGGTCTAACTATGGCTACACCTTC. Residues: CASSQSTGSNYGYTF.

This chain joins TRBV9 and TRBJ2-5; TRBD2 matches at 10 bases. Trimming took 0 bases from V and 4 from J; bases not matched to a gene: 3. In germline, CDR1 is SGDLS, CDR2 YYNGEE. This CDR3 region has 15 residues. As DNA, the CDR3 is TGTGCCAGCAGCGTAGCGGCTAGCGGGAGAGAGACCCAGTACTTC. Its translation: CASSVAASGRETQYF.

The V gene is TRBV4-3, the J gene TRBJ2-7; 9 bases line up with TRBD1. V gave up 2 bases and J gave up 3 bases; unmatched junction bases: 5. The CDR3 is 15 amino acids. Germline V gene lookup returns CDR1 LGHNA and CDR2 YSLEER. CDR3 region: CASSQNPGQGYEQYF. CDR3 bases: TGCGCCAGCAGCCAAAATCCGGGACAGGGCTACGAGCAGTACTTC.

This chain links TRBV2 with TRBJ1-1; D might be TRBD1 (5 bases). V was cut by 5 bases and J by 4 bases, with 8 bases left in between. There are 12 residues in the CDR3. Germline CDR1 and CDR2: SNHLY and FYNNEI. This chain's CDR3 is CASSRGVTEAFF. The CDR3 region has the DNA TGTGCCAGCAGTCGGGGGGTCACTGAAGCTTTCTTT.

The J gene is TRBJ1-2, the V gene TRBV7-9; TRBD1 is a possible D gene (5 bases). Germline V lookup: CDR1 SEHNR, CDR2 FQNEAQ (reference sequence). The CDR3 runs 15 residues. V was trimmed by 3 bases and J by 3 bases, leaving 14 bases between them. Here the CDR3 reads CASSLGGSVDYGYTF. The CDR3 DNA sequence: TGTGCCAGCAGCTTGGGGGGGTCGGTGGACTATGGCTACACCTTC.

This clone was seen a single time. The V gene is TRBV19, the J gene TRBJ2-5; TRBD1 aligns across 10 bases. Germline CDR1 is LNHDA and CDR2 is SQIVND (reference sequence). The V gene end was trimmed by 7 bases and the J gene end by 5 bases; junction bases not matched to a gene: 7. CDR3 length: 14 amino acids. The CDR3 protein is CASNDRGLGETQYF. CDR3 DNA: TGTGCCAGTAATGACAGGGGGCTCGGGGAGACCCAGTACTTC.

Only one count was recorded for this clone. This chain links TRBV7-3 with TRBJ2-3, with D perhaps TRBD2 (5 bases). Germline values: CDR1 SGHTA, CDR2 FQGTGA. The CDR3 contains 16 residues. With 2 bases removed from V and 6 bases from J, the gap between germline ends came to 18 bases. The DNA for the CDR3 is TGTGCCAGCAGCTTAGGTTTCGGGGAACATCGGGATACGCAGTATTTT. Translated, it gives CASSLGFGEHRDTQYF.

The V and J genes are TRBV5-6 and TRBJ1-1; TRBD1 might be the D (5 bases). Trimming took off 2 bases at V and 2 bases at J, with 7 bases between the two ends. CDR1 is SGHDT and CDR2 is YYEEEE in the germline V gene. CDR3 length: 13 residues. The chain's CDR3 is CASSFGHNTEAFF. DNA of the CDR3: TGTGCCAGCAGCTTCGGACATAACACTGAAGCTTTCTTT.

In DNA, the CDR3 is TGCGCCAGCAGCCAAGATCGGCCTAGCGGGCCCTACTCCTACAATGAGCAGTTCTTC. It codes for CASSQDRPSGPYSYNEQFF. J is TRBJ2-1 and V is TRBV4-1; the match to TRBD2 covers 8 bases. V lost 0 bases to trimming and J lost 0 bases; unmatched junction nucleotides: 10. Looked up from germline, CDR1 is MGHRA and CDR2 is YSYEKL. The length of the CDR3 is 19 residues.

The genes are TRBV7-2 and TRBJ2-7; a weak D match, TRBD2 (6 bases). CDR1 SGHTA and CDR2 FQGNSA come from the germline V gene. Trimming took off 2 bases at V and 2 bases at J, with 7 bases between the two ends. The CDR3 spans 13 residues. The CDR3 coding sequence is TGTGCCAGCAGCTTATCGGGGGCCTACGAGCAGTACTTC. It codes for CASSLSGAYEQYF.

The genes are TRBV4-2 and TRBJ2-3; D perhaps matches TRBD1 (6 bases). This CDR3 region has 16 residues. Germline CDR1 and CDR2: LGHNA and YNFKEQ. Between the trimmed V and J ends, which lost 0 bases and 4 bases, there was a span of 14 bases. In DNA, the CDR3 is TGTGCCAGCAGCCAAGACCAGCTAGGGGGAGCAGATACGCAGTATTTT. It translates to CASSQDQLGGADTQYF.

This rearrangement joins TRBV6-5 to TRBJ1-2; no clear D gene. In germline, CDR1 is MNHEY, CDR2 SVGAGI. The CDR3 spans 13 residues. Trimming shortened V by 6 bases and J by 3 bases, and 11 bases separated the two germline ends. In DNA form, the CDR3 reads TGTGCCAGCAGACCCGACGGAGACTATGGCTACACCTTC. It is translated as CASRPDGDYGYTF.

V and J are TRBV6-1 and TRBJ2-7; TRBD1 aligns across 9 bases. CDR1 MNHNS and CDR2 SASEGT come from the germline V gene. Trimming cost V 5 bases and J 6 bases; bases outside gene matches: 8. The CDR3 is made up of 14 amino acids. Here the CDR3 DNA reads TGTGCCAGCAGTATCCGGGACAGGGTCCCCGAGCAGTACTTC. Amino acids: CASSIRDRVPEQYF.

This chain joins TRBV10-3 and TRBJ1-5, with D perhaps TRBD1 (6 bases). The CDR3 covers 14 residues. Per germline, CDR1 ENHRY and CDR2 SYGVKD. V lost 10 bases, J lost 1 base, and 14 bases lay in between. In nucleotides, the CDR3 is TGTGCCACCGGGGGGCTCGGGAGCAATCAGCCCCAGCATTTT. Translation gives CATGGLGSNQPQHF.

The chain combines TRBV7-2 with TRBJ2-2; no definite D call. Germline V gives CDR1 SGHTA, CDR2 FQGNSA. The CDR3 has 12 residues. The V end was cut by 1 base, the J end by 7 bases, with 4 bases between. CDR3 nucleotide sequence: TGTGCCAGCAGCTTAGGTAGCGGGGAGCTGTTTTTT. Protein: CASSLGSGELFF.

This clone was seen a single time. J is TRBJ2-3 and V is TRBV11-2; maybe TRBD1 (5 bases). Trimming removed 5 bases at V and 2 bases at J, with 11 bases between. The CDR3 is made up of 14 amino acids. The germline V gene has CDR1 SGHAT and CDR2 FQNNGV. The CDR3 region is CASSTRQSTDTQYF. The CDR3 nucleotides read TGTGCCAGCAGCACCCGACAGTCCACAGATACGCAGTATTTT.

V usage is TRBV6-5 and J usage is TRBJ2-5; maybe TRBD2 (6 bases). Germline V lookup: CDR1 MNHEY, CDR2 SVGAGI. The CDR3 totals 13 residues. V gave up 6 bases and J gave up 4 bases, with 12 bases separating them. In DNA, the CDR3 is TGTGCCAGCAGGCCGACCGGGAGAGAGACCCAGTACTTC. It encodes CASRPTGRETQYF.

The V and J genes are TRBV9 and TRBJ1-5; 7 bases are shared with TRBD1. There are 15 residues in the CDR3. V lost 1 base to trimming and J lost 1 base; unmatched junction nucleotides: 2. Germline lookup yields CDR1 SGDLS and CDR2 YYNGEE. CDR3 amino acids: CASSVTGESNQPQHF. CDR3 coding DNA: TGTGCCAGCAGCGTAACAGGGGAAAGCAATCAGCCCCAGCATTTT.

This clone was recorded a few times. V and J are TRBV18 and TRBJ1-1; 11 bases agree with TRBD1. CDR3 length: 16 residues. Unmatched junction bases numbered 11, after V lost 2 bases and J lost 9 bases. Germline CDR1 KGHSH, CDR2 LQKENI. The CDR3 region has the DNA TGTGCCAGCTCACCATCTAACGGACAGGGGGCATTACAAGCTTTCTTT. Its translation is CASSPSNGQGALQAFF. Using reference TRBV18 and TRBJ1-1 for the parts outside the CDR3, the full variable domain is NAGVMQNPRHLVRRRGQEARLRCSPMKGHSHVYWYRQLPEEGLKFMVYLQKENIIDESGMPKERFSAEFPKEGPSILRIQQVVRGDSAAYFCASSPSNGQGALQAFFGQGTRLTVV.